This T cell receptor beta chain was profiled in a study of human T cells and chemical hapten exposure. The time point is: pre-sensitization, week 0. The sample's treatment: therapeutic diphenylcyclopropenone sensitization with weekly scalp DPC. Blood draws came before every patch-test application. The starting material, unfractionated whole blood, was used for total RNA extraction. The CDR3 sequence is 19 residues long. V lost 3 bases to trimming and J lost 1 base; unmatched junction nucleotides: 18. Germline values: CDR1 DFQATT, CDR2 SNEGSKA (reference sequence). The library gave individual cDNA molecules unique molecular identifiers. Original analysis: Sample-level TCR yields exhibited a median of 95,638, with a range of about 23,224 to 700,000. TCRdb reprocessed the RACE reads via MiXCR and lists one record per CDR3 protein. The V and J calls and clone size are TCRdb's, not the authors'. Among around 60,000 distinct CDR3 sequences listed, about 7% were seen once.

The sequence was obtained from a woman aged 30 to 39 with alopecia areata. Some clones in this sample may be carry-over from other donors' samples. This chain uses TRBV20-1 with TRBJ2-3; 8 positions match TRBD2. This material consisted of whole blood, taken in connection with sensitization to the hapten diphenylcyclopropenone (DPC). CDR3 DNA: TGCAGTGCTAGGGGGGCTGGGAGCGGGGGCTCGGCCCGCACAGATACGCAGTATTTT. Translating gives CSARGAGSGGSARTDTQYF.